This T cell receptor (beta chain) was obtained from a study of blood T cell repertoires in COVID-19. Background on the study: The samples span acute and convalescent COVID-19 from the United States, Italy and Spain.

Sequencing used immunoSEQ multiplex PCR; TCRdb keeps in-frame clones, though not all of them. Found here are hundreds of thousands of clones, 70% to 90% of them singletons; the top ten hold 0.99%. There are 13 residues in the CDR3. Trimming removed 6 bases from V and 7 bases from J, with 12 bases in between. Germline CDR1 reads WNHNN; CDR2 reads SYGVQD (reference sequence). The specimen sequenced was peripheral blood. This receptor was identified in a woman aged 40-49 years who had recovered from COVID-19. This chain joins TRBV10-1 and TRBJ2-2, with D tentatively TRBD1 (6 bases). The DNA of the CDR3 is TGCGCCAGCAGCCCCCACAGGGTCGGGGAGCTGTTTTTT. Protein product: CASSPHRVGELFF.